This T cell receptor beta chain comes out of a study of CD8 T cells in ankylosing spondylitis. V dropped 2 bases and J dropped 0; count of bases not matched to a gene: 3. CDR1 is MNHEY and CDR2 is SVGEGT in the germline V gene. The CDR3 is 16 residues long. TCRdb reprocessed the 5' RACE reads via MiXCR and lists one record per CDR3 protein. Among about 240,000 distinct CDR3 sequences listed, around 9.1% were seen once. The chain uses TRBV6-2 or TRBV6-3 and TRBJ2-2; 7 bases are a match to TRBD1. Sequenced: blood, either unsorted or a sorted T cell fraction (not recorded which). The clonotype was recovered from a male donor with ankylosing spondylitis or in good health (not recorded which). Written as DNA, the CDR3 is TGTGCCAGCAGTTACCGCACAGGGGCGAACACCGGGGAGCTGTTTTTT. This translates into CASSYRTGANTGELFF.